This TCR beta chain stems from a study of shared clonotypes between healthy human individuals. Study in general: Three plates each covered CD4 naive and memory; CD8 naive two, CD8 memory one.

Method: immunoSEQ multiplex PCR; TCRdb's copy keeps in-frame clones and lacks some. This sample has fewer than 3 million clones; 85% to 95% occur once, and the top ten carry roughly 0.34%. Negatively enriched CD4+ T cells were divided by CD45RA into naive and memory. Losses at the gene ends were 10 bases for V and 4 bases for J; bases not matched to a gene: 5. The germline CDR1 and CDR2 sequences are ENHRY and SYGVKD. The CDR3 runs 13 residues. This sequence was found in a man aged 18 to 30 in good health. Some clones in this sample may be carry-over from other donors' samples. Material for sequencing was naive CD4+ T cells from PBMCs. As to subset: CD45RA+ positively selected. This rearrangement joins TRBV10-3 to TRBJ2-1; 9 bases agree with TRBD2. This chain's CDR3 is CATRLAEYNEQFF. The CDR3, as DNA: TGTGCCACCCGACTAGCGGAATACAATGAGCAGTTCTTC.